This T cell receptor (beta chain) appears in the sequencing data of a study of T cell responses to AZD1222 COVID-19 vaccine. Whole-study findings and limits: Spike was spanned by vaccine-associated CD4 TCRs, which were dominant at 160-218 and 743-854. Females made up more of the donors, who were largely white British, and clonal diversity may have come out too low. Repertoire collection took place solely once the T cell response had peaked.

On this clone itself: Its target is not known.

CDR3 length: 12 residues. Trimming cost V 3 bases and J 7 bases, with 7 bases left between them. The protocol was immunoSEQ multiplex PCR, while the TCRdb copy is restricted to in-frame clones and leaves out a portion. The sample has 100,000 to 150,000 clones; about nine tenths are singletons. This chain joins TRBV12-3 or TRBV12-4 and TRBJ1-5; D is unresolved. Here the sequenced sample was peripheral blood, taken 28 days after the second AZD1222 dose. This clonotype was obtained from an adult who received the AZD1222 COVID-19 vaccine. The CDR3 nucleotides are TGTGCCAGCAGTTTTGGAGAACAGCCCCAGCATTTT. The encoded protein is CASSFGEQPQHF.